Below, 4 T cell receptor beta chains from the same sample are listed, as sequenced in a study of blood T cell repertoires in COVID-19. Produced via immunoSEQ multiplex PCR; TCRdb's table is partial and in-frame only. The sample includes roughly 18,000 clones, around three quarters of them seen just once. Sequenced: peripheral blood. The source of these receptors is a man between 70 and 80 years old with COVID-19, enrolled during active disease.

DNA of the CDR3: TGTGCCAGCAGCCCACAGCGGCAGCCCCAGCATTTT. Translated: CASSPQRQPQHF. The rearrangement uses TRBV28 and TRBJ1-5; D gene uncertain. In germline, CDR1 is MDHEN, CDR2 SYDVKM. V lost 6 bases and J lost 7, with 10 bases in between. This CDR3 comprises 12 residues.

The rearrangement uses TRBV7-6 and TRBJ2-2; 13 bases fit TRBD2. CDR3 length: 16 amino acids. V was clipped by 6 bases and J by 5 bases; unmatched bases: 6. CDR1 SGHVS and CDR2 FNYEAQ come from the germline V gene. DNA for the CDR3: TGTGCCAGCAGGACTAGCGGGAGGTCGAGGACCGGGGAGCTGTTTTTT. Translated: CASRTSGRSRTGELFF.

The chain uses TRBV2 and TRBJ2-3; unclear D gene. Germline values: CDR1 SNHLY, CDR2 FYNNEI. The CDR3 is 12 residues long. V gave up 7 bases and J gave up 4 bases, with 9 bases separating them. The CDR3 spells CASTKDSDTQYF. The CDR3 DNA reads TGTGCCAGCACTAAAGACTCAGATACGCAGTATTTT. Filled out from reference TRBV2 and TRBJ2-3, the complete variable domain reads EPEVTQTPSHQVTQMGQEVILRCVPISNHLYFYWYRQILGQKVEFLVSFYNNEISEKSEIFDDQFSVERPDGSNFTLKIRSTKLEDSAMYFCASTKDSDTQYFGPGTRLTVL.

In nucleotides, the CDR3 is TGTGCCAGCAGCTTAGCCCCCAGGGGGCTATCTGGAAACACCATATATTTT. It translates to CASSLAPRGLSGNTIYF. The chain is built from TRBV7-8 and TRBJ1-3, with 8 bases aligning to TRBD1. This CDR3 comprises 17 residues. Germline lookup yields CDR1 SGHVS and CDR2 FQNEAQ. The junction had 5 bases not matched to a gene; V was cut back by 0 bases and J by 1 base. The full variable domain, with the rest looked up from reference TRBV7-8 and TRBJ1-3, is GAGVSQSPRYKVAKRGQDVALRCDPISGHVSLFWYQQALGQGPEFLTYFQNEAQLDKSGLPSDRFFAERPEGSVSTLKIQRTQQEDSAVYLCASSLAPRGLSGNTIYFGEGSWLTVV.